This T cell receptor beta chain came from a study of T cells in localized non-small cell lung cancer. Germline values: CDR1 SGHDT, CDR2 YYEEEE. CDR3 size: 14 residues. Trimming removed 0 bases at V and 4 bases at J, with 7 bases between. The table came from immunoSEQ multiplex PCR; TCRdb's copy has only in-frame clones and leaves some out. In the table there are over 45,000 clones, 60% to 80% of which are singletons. Study outcomes and limitations: Turning up in adjacent lung were a median approximately 60 of the top 100 tumor clones. Only one tumor region went through sequencing, so heterogeneity may still be there.

About this clone itself: The antigen is unknown.

The sequence was obtained from a man aged 35 to 70 with stage I squamous cell lung carcinoma. This chain uses TRBV5-6 with TRBJ1-4, with D possibly TRBD1 on 5 matching bases. Sequencing used peripheral blood, obtained before any cancer treatment. Here the CDR3 reads CASSLDRFNEKLFF. The CDR3 coding sequence is TGTGCCAGCAGCTTGGACAGGTTTAATGAAAAACTGTTTTTT.